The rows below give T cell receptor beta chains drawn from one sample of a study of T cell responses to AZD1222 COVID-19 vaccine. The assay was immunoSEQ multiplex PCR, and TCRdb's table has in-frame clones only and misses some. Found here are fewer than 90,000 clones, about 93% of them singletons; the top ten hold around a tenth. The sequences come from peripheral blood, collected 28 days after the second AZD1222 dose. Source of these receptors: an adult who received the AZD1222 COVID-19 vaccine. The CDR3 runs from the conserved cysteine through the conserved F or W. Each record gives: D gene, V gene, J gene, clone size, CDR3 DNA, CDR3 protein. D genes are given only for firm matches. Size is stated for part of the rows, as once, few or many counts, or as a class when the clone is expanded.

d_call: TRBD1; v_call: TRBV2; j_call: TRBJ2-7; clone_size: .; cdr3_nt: TGTGCCAGCAGTTACGGCAGGGGGCGCGAGCAGTACTTC; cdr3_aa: CASSYGRGREQYF
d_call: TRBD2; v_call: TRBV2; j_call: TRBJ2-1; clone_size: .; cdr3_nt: TGTGCCAGCCGGGGGACTAGCAGCGGCAATGAGCAGTTCTTC; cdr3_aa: CASRGTSSGNEQFF
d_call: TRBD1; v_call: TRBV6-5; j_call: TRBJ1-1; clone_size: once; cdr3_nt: TGTGCCAGCAGTTACTTCACAGGGGTGGGCACTGAAGCTTTCTTT; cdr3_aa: CASSYFTGVGTEAFF
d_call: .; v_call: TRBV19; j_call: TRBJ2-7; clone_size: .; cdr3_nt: TGTGCCAGTACTACAGCTAGCTCCTACGAGCAGTACTTC; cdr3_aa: CASTTASSYEQYF
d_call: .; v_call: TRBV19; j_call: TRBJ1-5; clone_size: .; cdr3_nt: TGTGCCAGTAGTATAGAGCAACAGGGACGGGATCAGCCCCAGCATTTT; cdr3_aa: CASSIEQQGRDQPQHF
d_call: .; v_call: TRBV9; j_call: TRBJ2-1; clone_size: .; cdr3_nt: TGTGCCAGCAGCGTAGGAACGGGCTCCTACAATGAGCAGTTCTTC; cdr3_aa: CASSVGTGSYNEQFF
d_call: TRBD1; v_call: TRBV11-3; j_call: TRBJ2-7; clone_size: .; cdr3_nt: TGTGCCAGCAGCTTATATGGGCCGGGACAGGGACTCTACGAGCAGTACTTC; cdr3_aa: CASSLYGPGQGLYEQYF
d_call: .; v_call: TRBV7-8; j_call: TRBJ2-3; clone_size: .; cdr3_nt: TGTGCCAGCAGCTTCAGGGGCCAGGGCACAGATACGCAGTATTTT; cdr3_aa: CASSFRGQGTDTQYF
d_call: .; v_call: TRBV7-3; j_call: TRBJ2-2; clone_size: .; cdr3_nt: TGTGCCAGCAGCCTAAACACCGGGGAGCTGTTTTTT; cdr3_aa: CASSLNTGELFF
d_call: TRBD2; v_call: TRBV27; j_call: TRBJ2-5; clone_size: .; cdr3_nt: TGTGCCAGCAGTTTCGGGCTAGCGGGGGGTCAAGAGACCCAGTACTTC; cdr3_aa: CASSFGLAGGQETQYF
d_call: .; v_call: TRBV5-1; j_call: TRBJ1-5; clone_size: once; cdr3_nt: TGCGCCAGCAGCTTGGCCAGCAATCAGCCCCAGCATTTT; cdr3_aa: CASSLASNQPQHF
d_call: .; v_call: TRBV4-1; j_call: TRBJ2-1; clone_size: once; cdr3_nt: TGCGCCAGCAGCCAGTTCCCACTAAGGGGCTCCTACAATGAGCAGTTCTTC; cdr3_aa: CASSQFPLRGSYNEQFF
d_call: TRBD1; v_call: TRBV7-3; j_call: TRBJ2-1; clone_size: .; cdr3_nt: TGTGCCAGCAGCATAATACAGGGGGTCCTCGTCTTC; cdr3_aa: CASSIIQGVLVF
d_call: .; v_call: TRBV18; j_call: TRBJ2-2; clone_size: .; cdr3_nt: TGTGCCAGCTCACCAATGACGGTTTCGAACACCGGGGAGCTGTTTTTT; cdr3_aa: CASSPMTVSNTGELFF
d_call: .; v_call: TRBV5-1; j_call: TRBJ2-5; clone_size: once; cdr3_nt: TGCGCCAGCAGCTTGGCGGTGACCCAGTACTTC; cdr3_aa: CASSLAVTQYF
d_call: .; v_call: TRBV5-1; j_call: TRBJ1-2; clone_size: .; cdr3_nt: TGCGCCAGCAGCTCCCTTCTGGGTAACTATGGCTACACCTTC; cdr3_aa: CASSSLLGNYGYTF
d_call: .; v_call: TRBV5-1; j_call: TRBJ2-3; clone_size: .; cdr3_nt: TGCGCCAGCAGCTTGGGTAGGACAGTCCCATCTGGAGGCACAGATACGCAGTATTTT; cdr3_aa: CASSLGRTVPSGGTDTQYF
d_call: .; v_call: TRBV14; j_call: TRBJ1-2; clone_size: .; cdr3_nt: TGTGCCAGCAGCCAAGGGGGGGCGCTTGGCTACACCTTC; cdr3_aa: CASSQGGALGYTF
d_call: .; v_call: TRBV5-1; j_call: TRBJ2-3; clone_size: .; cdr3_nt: TGCGCCAGCAGCCGCGGATCATTAGGGCCAGATACGCAGTATTTT; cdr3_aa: CASSRGSLGPDTQYF
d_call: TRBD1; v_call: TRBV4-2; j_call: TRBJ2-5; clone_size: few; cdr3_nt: TGTGCCAGCAGCCAAGATCTGGGACAGGGCAACCAAGAGACCCAGTACTTC; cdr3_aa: CASSQDLGQGNQETQYF
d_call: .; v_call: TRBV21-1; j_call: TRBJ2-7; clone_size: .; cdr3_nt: TGTGCCAGCAGCAGACGGGACTGCTACGAGCAGTACTTC; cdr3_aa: CASSRRDCYEQYF
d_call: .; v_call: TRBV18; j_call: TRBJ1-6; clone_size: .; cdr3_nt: TGTGCCAGCTCAACAGGGAATTCACCCCTCCACTTT; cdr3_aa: CASSTGNSPLHF
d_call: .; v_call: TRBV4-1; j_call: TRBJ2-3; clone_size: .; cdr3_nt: TGCGCCAGCAGCCGAGGGACCCCGGCAGATACGCAGTATTTT; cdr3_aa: CASSRGTPADTQYF
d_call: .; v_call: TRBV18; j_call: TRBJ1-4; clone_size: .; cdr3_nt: TGTGCCAGCTCACAGGGGGCTAATGAAAAACTGTTTTTT; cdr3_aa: CASSQGANEKLFF
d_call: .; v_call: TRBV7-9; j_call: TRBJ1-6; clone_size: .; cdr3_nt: TGTGCCAGCAGCTATACCGGGACACTCAAAGAGTCACCCCTCCACTTT; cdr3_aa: CASSYTGTLKESPLHF
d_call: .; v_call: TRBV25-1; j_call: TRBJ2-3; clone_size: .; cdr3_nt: TGTGCCAGCAGTGAACCGGGACGGGGGTTGGGTACGCAGTATTTT; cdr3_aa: CASSEPGRGLGTQYF
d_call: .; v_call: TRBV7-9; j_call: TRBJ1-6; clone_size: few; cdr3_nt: TGTGCCAGCAGCCCCCGGGCGGGAAATTCACCCCTCCACTTT; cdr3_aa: CASSPRAGNSPLHF
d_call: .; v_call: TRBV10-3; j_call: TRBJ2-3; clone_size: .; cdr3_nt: TGTGCCATCAGTGGCAGGGAAGGGTTCGGCACAGATACGCAGTATTTT; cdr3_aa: CAISGREGFGTDTQYF
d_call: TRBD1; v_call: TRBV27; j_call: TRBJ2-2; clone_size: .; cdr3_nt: TGTGCCAGCAACCGGGACAGGGCGAACACCGGGGAGCTGTTTTTT; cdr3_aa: CASNRDRANTGELFF
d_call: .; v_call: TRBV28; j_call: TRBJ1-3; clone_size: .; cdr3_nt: TGTGCCAGCAGTACCGGGACATCCGGAAACACCATATATTTT; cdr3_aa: CASSTGTSGNTIYF
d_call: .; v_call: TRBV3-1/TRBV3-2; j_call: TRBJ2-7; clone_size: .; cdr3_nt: TGTGCCAGCAGCTTATACTACGAGCAGTACTTC; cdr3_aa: CASSLYYEQYF
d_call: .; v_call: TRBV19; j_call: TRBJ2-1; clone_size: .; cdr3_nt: TGTGCCAGTAAGGACGGGGGCTCGGAGGATGAGCAGTTCTTC; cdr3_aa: CASKDGGSEDEQFF
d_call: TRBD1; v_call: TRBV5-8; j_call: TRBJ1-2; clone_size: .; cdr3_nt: TGTGCCAGCAGCTTGGGAATCAGGGGGAATGGCTACACCTTC; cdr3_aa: CASSLGIRGNGYTF
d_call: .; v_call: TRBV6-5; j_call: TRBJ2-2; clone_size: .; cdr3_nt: TGTGCCAGCAGGTCCCCGGGCGGCGGGGAGCTGTTTTTT; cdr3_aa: CASRSPGGGELFF
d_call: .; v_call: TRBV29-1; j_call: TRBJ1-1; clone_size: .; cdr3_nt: TGCAGCGCCATGTCCGGGACGGGTGAAGCTTTCTTT; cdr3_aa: CSAMSGTGEAFF
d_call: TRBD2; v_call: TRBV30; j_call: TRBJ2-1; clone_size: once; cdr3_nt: TGTGCCTGGAGTGAACTAGCGGGAGCCTACAATGAGCAGTTCTTC; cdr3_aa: CAWSELAGAYNEQFF
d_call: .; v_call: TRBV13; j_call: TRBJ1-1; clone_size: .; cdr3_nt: TGTGCCAGCAGCACGGACGTGTCCTCTGAAGCTTTCTTT; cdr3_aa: CASSTDVSSEAFF
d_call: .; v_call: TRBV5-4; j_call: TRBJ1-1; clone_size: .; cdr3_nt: TGTGCCAGCAGCTTGGGTCCGGGTCAGGCTTTCTTT; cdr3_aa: CASSLGPGQAFF
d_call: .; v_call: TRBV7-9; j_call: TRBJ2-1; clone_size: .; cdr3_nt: TGTGCCAGCATAATCGGTGATGGTGGTGGGCAGTTCTTC; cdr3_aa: CASIIGDGGGQFF
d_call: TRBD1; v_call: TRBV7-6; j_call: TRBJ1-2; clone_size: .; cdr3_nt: TGTGCCAGCAGTCAGGACAGGGTGGACTTC; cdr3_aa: CASSQDRVDF
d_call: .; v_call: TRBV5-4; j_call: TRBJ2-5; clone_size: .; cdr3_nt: TGTGCCAGCAGCTTTGAACAGGGTCCGAAGACCCAGTACTTC; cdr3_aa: CASSFEQGPKTQYF
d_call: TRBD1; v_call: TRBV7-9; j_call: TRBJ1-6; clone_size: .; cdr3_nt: TGTGCCAGCAGCTGGGACAGGGGGTCCTATAATTCACCCCTCCACTTT; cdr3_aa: CASSWDRGSYNSPLHF
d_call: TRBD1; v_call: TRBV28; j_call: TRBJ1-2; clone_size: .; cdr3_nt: TGTGCCAGCAGTTTGACAGGGGCCTATGGCTACACCTTC; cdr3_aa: CASSLTGAYGYTF
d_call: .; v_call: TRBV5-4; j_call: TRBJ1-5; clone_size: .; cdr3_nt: TGTGCCAGCAGCTTGGTGAATAGAGTAAGGGCGGCATATAGCAATCAGCCCCAGCATTTT; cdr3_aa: CASSLVNRVRAAYSNQPQHF
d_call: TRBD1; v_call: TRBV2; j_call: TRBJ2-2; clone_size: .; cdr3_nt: TGTGCCAGCTCCGGGACAGGGGGCGTCGGGGCCGGGGAGCTGTTTTTT; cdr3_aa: CASSGTGGVGAGELFF
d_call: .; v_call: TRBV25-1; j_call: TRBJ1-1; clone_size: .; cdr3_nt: TGTGCCAGCAGTGTAACAGGGCCGGGGACTGAAGCTTTCTTT; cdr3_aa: CASSVTGPGTEAFF